This TCR beta chain was found in a study of blood T cells in healthy people across ages. Study results and limitations: Naive T cell percentage showed a strong correlation with the diversity of TCR beta.

Notes on this clonotype: Its antigen is not known. The junction does not match germline at one end; this may be a read error.

Germline lookup yields CDR1 LNHDA and CDR2 SQIVND (reference sequence). The CDR3 covers 15 residues. Next came a second PCR, run for roughly 6 to 11 cycles, which used a sample-barcoded 5' primer along with a J-beta primer mix. Every cDNA molecule bore a tag from a template-switch adaptor containing 12 random nucleotides. Via MiXCR, TCRdb re-called the 5' RACE reads, giving one row per CDR3 protein. The repertoire holds approximately 700,000 distinct CDR3 sequences, with less than 40% as singletons. The individuals who served as donors were healthy Caucasians living in Russia, aged roughly 6 to 90. Sequencing was performed on blood. This clonotype originated in a woman over 75 in good health. The rearrangement joins TRBV19 to TRBJ1-1, with TRBD1 matching 8 bases. The DNA of the CDR3 is TGTGCCAGTACCTTAGGACAGGGCCTCAACACTGAAACTTTCTTT. Translated, it gives CASTLGQGLNTETFF.